The 29 T cell receptor beta chains below come from one sample, sequenced in a study of shared T cell receptors in the human thymus. The protocol was immunoSEQ multiplex PCR, while the TCRdb copy is restricted to in-frame clones and leaves out a portion. The sample carries 540,000 or so clones, about 80% recorded once. The sample also formed part of further work on human thymus T cells.

The source material was thymocytes. These receptors came from a boy younger than two with a congenital heart defect.

This clone has a handful of counts. CDR3: CASSSRSSDRGRYTDTQYF. For the CDR3, the DNA is TGTGCCAGCAGTTCACGCTCATCCGACAGGGGGCGGTACACAGATACGCAGTATTTT. This chain joins TRBV27 and TRBJ2-3; 10 bases are a match to TRBD1. J lost 2 bases, V lost 4 bases, and 15 bases had no gene match. The CDR3 is made up of 19 amino acids. Per the germline V gene, CDR1 is MNHEY and CDR2 is SMNVEV (reference sequence).

The V and J genes are TRBV19 and TRBJ1-2; 11 bases fit TRBD1. CDR3 size: 13 residues. The V gene's germline CDR1 is LNHDA and CDR2 SQIVND (reference sequence). With V trimmed by 8 bases and J by 8 bases, 7 bases remained unmatched. The DNA of the CDR3 is TGTGCCAGTGGACAGGGGGCATTGGGCGGCTACACCTTC. This encodes CASGQGALGGYTF. Full variable domain (missing parts from reference TRBV19 and TRBJ1-2): DGGITQSPKYLFRKEGQNVTLSCEQNLNHDAMYWYRQDPGQGLRLIYYSQIVNDFQKGDIAEGYSVSREKKESFPLTVTSAQKNPTAFYLCASGQGALGGYTFGSGTRLTVV.

This chain links TRBV4-3 with TRBJ1-2; the match to TRBD1 covers 10 bases. V trimming: 1 base; J trimming: 7 bases; junction bases outside the gene matches: 12. Germline V gives CDR1 LGHNA, CDR2 YSLEER. CDR3 length: 17 amino acids. The CDR3 bases are TGCGCCAGCAGCCAAGCCGGGACAGGGGCTCCCGGCCTTGGCTACACCTTC. It codes for CASSQAGTGAPGLGYTF.

This clone was counted between two and nine times. J is TRBJ2-7 and V is TRBV10-3; 7 nucleotides match TRBD1. CDR1 ENHRY and CDR2 SYGVKD come from the germline V gene. The trim removed 3 bases at V and 1 base at J, leaving 6 bases unmatched. CDR3 size: 15 residues. The DNA for the CDR3 is TGTGCCATCAGTGATTTTCGACAGGGATCCTACGAGCAGTACTTC. Protein sequence: CAISDFRQGSYEQYF.

The genes are TRBV7-2 and TRBJ1-1; D perhaps matches TRBD1 (6 bases). This CDR3 is 12 amino acids long. Looked up from germline, CDR1 is SGHTA and CDR2 is FQGNSA. V lost 7 bases and J lost 5, with 11 bases in between. The CDR3 nucleotides read TGTGCCAGCACTATGGACAGTACTGAAGCTTTCTTT. This encodes CASTMDSTEAFF.

This rearrangement joins TRBV19 to TRBJ1-2, with a weak D call TRBD1 (6 bases). CDR1 is LNHDA and CDR2 is SQIVND in the germline V gene (reference sequence). V shed 4 bases and J shed 8 bases, with 14 bases lying between them. This CDR3 region has 13 residues. In DNA, the CDR3 is TGTGCCAGTAGTAATGGGGGGGCAGGCGGCTACACCTTC. It specifies CASSNGGAGGYTF.

V is TRBV6-6 and J is TRBJ1-2; a weak D match, TRBD1 (6 bases). CDR3 length: 14 amino acids. Per germline, CDR1 MNHNY and CDR2 SVGAGI (reference sequence). The germline V and J ends were trimmed by 6 bases and 4 bases, with 15 bases remaining between them. This chain's CDR3 is CASSRRGGFYGYTF. As DNA, the CDR3 is TGTGCCAGCAGCCGAAGGGGGGGTTTCTATGGCTACACCTTC.

This clone was recorded a few times. The chain combines TRBV2 with TRBJ2-7; D gene unclear. The CDR3 has 14 amino acids. Germline CDR1 is SNHLY and CDR2 is FYNNEI. Trimming left V 0 bases short and J 6 bases short, with 12 bases between. CDR3 nucleotides: TGTGCCAGCAGTGAAGCGCTCGCGGTTTCCGAGCAGTACTTC. It encodes CASSEALAVSEQYF.

This clone turned up a few times. This rearrangement joins TRBV28 to TRBJ2-3, with D possibly TRBD2 on 6 matching bases. V was cut by 11 bases and J by 4 bases, with 22 bases left in between. The germline gives CDR1 MDHEN, CDR2 SYDVKM. CDR3 length equals 15 residues. CDR3 DNA: TGTGCCGCTTGTGCGCGGGAATCGGGATCAGATACGCAGTATTTT. Encoded protein: CAACARESGSDTQYF.

This sequence joins TRBV7-6 and TRBJ1-4, with 7 bases identical to TRBD1. Trimming took 5 bases from V and 8 from J; bases not matched to a gene: 20. Germline assignment: CDR1 SGHVS and CDR2 FNYEAQ. The CDR3 is 18 residues long. CDR3 in DNA: TGTGCCAGCAGCCTGGGGCGACAGGGAGGACCTAGGGGGGAAAAACTGTTTTTT. Translation: CASSLGRQGGPRGEKLFF.

The rearrangement joins TRBV21-1 to TRBJ2-1; TRBD2, the table's D call, lacks a check against the DNA. TRBV21-1 is a documented pseudogene. The CDR3 totals 17 residues. CDR3 bases: TGTGCCAGCAGCAAAGGACTAGCGGGAGAAGACTACAATGAGCAGTTCTTC. Amino acid sequence: CASSKGLAGEDYNEQFF.

The V call is TRBV20-1, the J call TRBJ2-1; maybe TRBD1 (5 bases). This CDR3 is 11 amino acids long. With 3 bases removed from V and 10 bases from J, the gap between germline ends came to 10 bases. Germline CDR1 DFQATT, CDR2 SNEGSKA (reference sequence). CDR3 coding DNA: TGCAGTGCTAGTGTGGGGCAGGAGCAGTTCTTC. Protein: CSASVGQEQFF.

This clone was recorded once. This rearrangement joins TRBV20-1 to TRBJ1-1; D is unresolved. CDR3 length equals 9 residues. Germline lookup yields CDR1 DFQATT and CDR2 SNEGSKA (reference sequence). The CDR3, as DNA: TGCATGGCGAACACTGAAGCTTTCTTT. As protein: CMANTEAFF.

The gene calls are TRBV6-6 and TRBJ2-4; a possible D gene is TRBD1 (5 bases). The CDR3 is 13 residues long. Trimming pared 2 bases from V and 10 bases from J, leaving 12 bases between. Per the germline V gene, CDR1 is MNHNY and CDR2 is SVGAGI (reference sequence). The CDR3 here is CASSYLQEWIQYF. The CDR3 DNA follows: TGTGCCAGCAGTTACCTACAGGAGTGGATTCAGTACTTC.

The chain recombines TRBV6-1 with TRBJ2-5, with TRBD2 identical over 7 bases. Germline trimming cut 4 bases from V and 4 bases from J; bases unmatched to any gene: 12. This CDR3 spans 16 amino acids. Germline loops: CDR1 MNHNS, CDR2 SASEGT. The CDR3 is CASSGTGGKGRETQYF. Here the CDR3 DNA reads TGTGCCAGCAGTGGCACGGGAGGTAAAGGTAGAGAGACCCAGTACTTC.

This chain connects TRBV29-1 to TRBJ2-1; 10 positions match TRBD1. V shed 7 bases and J 8 bases; nucleotides not matched to a gene: 5. The CDR3 extends over 12 amino acids. CDR1 SQVTM and CDR2 ANQGSEA come from the germline V gene. CDR3 residues: CSEGTGDHEQFF. The CDR3 bases are TGCAGCGAAGGGACAGGGGACCATGAGCAGTTCTTC.

The CDR3 here is CASRGDKGSGEQYF. Here the CDR3 DNA reads TGTGCCAGCAGAGGGGACAAGGGTTCTGGTGAGCAGTACTTC. This chain connects TRBV6-4 to TRBJ2-7; a possible D gene is TRBD1 (6 bases). The CDR3 has 14 residues. In germline, CDR1 is MRHNA, CDR2 SNTAGT. V lost 6 bases and J lost 7, with 19 bases in between.

The rearrangement links TRBV5-4 to TRBJ2-4; D may be TRBD1 (7 bases). This CDR3 contains 17 residues. Germline lookup yields CDR1 SGHNT and CDR2 YYREEE (reference sequence). V was trimmed by 4 bases and J by 0 bases, leaving 17 bases between them. CDR3 DNA sequence: TGTGCCAGCAGCCCAGGGGGGCTAGATCTAGCCAAAAACATTCAGTACTTC. It encodes CASSPGGLDLAKNIQYF.

This chain links TRBV7-6 with TRBJ2-7; TRBD1 is a possible D gene (6 bases). The CDR3 consists of 15 residues. V was cut by 1 base and J by 2 bases, with 12 bases left in between. CDR1 is SGHVS, CDR2 FNYEAQ, per germline. The CDR3 nucleotides read TGTGCCAGCAGCTTAGAGACGGGACACGCCTACGAGCAGTACTTC. This gives the protein CASSLETGHAYEQYF.

The chain is built from TRBV18 and TRBJ2-4; a weak D match, TRBD2 (7 bases). Trimming removed 1 base from V and 6 bases from J, with 28 bases in between. The CDR3 is 20 residues long. Germline V lookup: CDR1 KGHSH, CDR2 LQKENI. Here the CDR3 reads CASSPQGGPERERGPNIQYF. As DNA, the CDR3 is TGTGCCAGCTCACCACAGGGGGGGCCCGAACGGGAGAGGGGTCCAAACATTCAGTACTTC.

The chain uses TRBV6-5 and TRBJ2-7; 9 positions agree with TRBD1. V shed 2 bases, J shed 5 bases, and the junction held 7 bases outside the gene matches. The CDR3 runs 15 residues. The germline V gene encodes CDR1 MNHEY and CDR2 SVGAGI. As DNA, the CDR3 is TGTGCCAGCAGTTACAGAGGGACAGGGATGGACGAGCAGTACTTC. Its translation is CASSYRGTGMDEQYF.

V is TRBV4-3 and J is TRBJ2-3; 12 bases match TRBD2. Unmatched junction bases numbered 13, after V lost 0 bases and J lost 9 bases. Germline lookup yields CDR1 LGHNA and CDR2 YSLEER. The CDR3 loop spans 18 amino acids. The CDR3 region has the DNA TGCGCCAGCAGCCAAGATAGTCTTTCAAGGACTAGCGGGATAACGCAGTATTTT. Translated, it gives CASSQDSLSRTSGITQYF.

This clone was detected only a few times. J is TRBJ2-1 and V is TRBV7-8; a possible D gene is TRBD2 (6 bases). CDR3 length: 11 amino acids. Per germline, CDR1 SGHVS and CDR2 FQNEAQ. V was trimmed by 5 bases and J by 12 bases, leaving 11 bases between them. CDR3 region: CASSLGSSQFF. In nucleotides, the CDR3 is TGTGCCAGCAGCCTCGGGAGTTCGCAGTTCTTC.

The V gene is TRBV6-5, the J gene TRBJ2-1; 7 bases fit TRBD2. CDR1 is MNHEY and CDR2 is SVGAGI in the germline V gene. Trimming at V came to 4 bases and at J to 0 bases, leaving 3 bases not matched to a gene. The length of the CDR3 is 15 residues. CDR3 residues: CASSSGTISYNEQFF. The CDR3 bases are TGTGCCAGCAGTTCAGGGACTATCTCCTACAATGAGCAGTTCTTC.

The chain uses TRBV18 and TRBJ2-5, with D perhaps matching TRBD1 (7 bases). The V gene's germline CDR1 is KGHSH and CDR2 LQKENI. The CDR3 extends over 13 amino acids. Trimming shortened V by 10 bases and J by 5 bases, and 17 bases separated the two germline ends. CDR3 nucleotides: TGTGCCACCAACCCAGCAGGGGGGGAGACCCAGTACTTC. Protein product: CATNPAGGETQYF.

This clone was counted once. The chain has TRBV27 and TRBJ2-5, with 9 bases matching TRBD1. Germline V gives CDR1 MNHEY, CDR2 SMNVEV (reference sequence). The CDR3 runs to 17 residues. V dropped 8 bases and J dropped 5; count of bases not matched to a gene: 18. The CDR3 reads CASDLSGTGQYSETQYF. Here the CDR3 DNA reads TGTGCCAGCGATCTCTCCGGGACAGGGCAGTATTCGGAGACCCAGTACTTC.

This clone was observed a handful of times. The genes are TRBV28 and TRBJ1-2; no clear D. The CDR3 loop spans 19 amino acids. Germline V gene data show CDR1 as MDHEN and CDR2 as SYDVKM. Trimming shortened V by 11 bases and J by 3 bases, and 34 bases separated the two germline ends. The CDR3 loop reads CAARSSAAMQREEDYGYTF. Written as DNA, the CDR3 is TGTGCCGCACGGTCATCCGCAGCGATGCAACGGGAAGAAGACTATGGCTACACCTTC.

The chain joins TRBV4-1 to TRBJ2-3, with 11 nucleotides matching TRBD2. CDR1 MGHRA and CDR2 YSYEKL come from the germline V gene. V lost 3 bases and J lost 2; bases outside the gene matches: 13. The CDR3 consists of 19 residues. CDR3 loop: CASSHHTPGTSGHTDTQYF. CDR3 DNA sequence: TGCGCCAGCAGCCACCACACGCCCGGGACTAGCGGACACACAGATACGCAGTATTTT.

This chain joins TRBV10-3 and TRBJ2-1; a weak D match, TRBD2 (5 bases). The CDR3 consists of 13 residues. V gave up 5 bases and J gave up 9 bases, with 14 bases separating them. Germline V gives CDR1 ENHRY, CDR2 SYGVKD. The CDR3 loop reads CAISSILGSEQFF. The DNA for the CDR3 is TGTGCCATCAGTTCGATCCTAGGGAGTGAGCAGTTCTTC.